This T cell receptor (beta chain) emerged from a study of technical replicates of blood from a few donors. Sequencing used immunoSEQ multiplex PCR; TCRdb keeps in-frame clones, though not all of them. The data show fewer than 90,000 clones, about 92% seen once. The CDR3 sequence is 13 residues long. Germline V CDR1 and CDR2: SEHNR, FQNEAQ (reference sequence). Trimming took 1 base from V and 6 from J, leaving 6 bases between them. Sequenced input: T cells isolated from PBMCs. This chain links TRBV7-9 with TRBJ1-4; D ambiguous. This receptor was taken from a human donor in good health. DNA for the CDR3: TGTGCCAGCAGCTTAGGAGAGGATGAAAAACTGTTTTTT. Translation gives CASSLGEDEKLFF. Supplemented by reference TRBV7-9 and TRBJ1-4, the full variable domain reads DTGVSQNPRHKITKRGQNVTFRCDPISEHNRLYWYRQTLGQGPEFLTYFQNEAQLEKSRLLSDRFSAERPKGSFSTLEIQRTEQGDSAMYLCASSLGEDEKLFFGSGTQLSVL.